This T cell receptor beta chain was sequenced in a study of blood T cell repertoires in COVID-19. Study as a whole: The United States, Italy and Spain supplied acute and convalescent COVID-19 samples. The cDNA or gDNA used as material had been derived from T cells, B-cell-depleted T cells, or PBMCs.

The assay was immunoSEQ multiplex PCR, and TCRdb's table has in-frame clones only and misses some. In the table there are approximately 170,000 clones, 80% to 85% of which are singletons. This CDR3 has 13 residues. Germline lookup yields CDR1 LNHDA and CDR2 SQIVND (reference sequence). V lost 3 bases and J 1 base, leaving 6 bases between the germline ends. This clone was found a few times. The sequenced sample consisted of peripheral blood. J is TRBJ1-1 and V is TRBV19, with D perhaps TRBD1 (5 bases). The origin of this receptor is a man aged 70-80 years with active or convalescent COVID-19. The CDR3 region is CASSIGGNTEAFF. The CDR3 region has the DNA TGTGCCAGTAGTATCGGGGGGAACACTGAAGCTTTCTTT.